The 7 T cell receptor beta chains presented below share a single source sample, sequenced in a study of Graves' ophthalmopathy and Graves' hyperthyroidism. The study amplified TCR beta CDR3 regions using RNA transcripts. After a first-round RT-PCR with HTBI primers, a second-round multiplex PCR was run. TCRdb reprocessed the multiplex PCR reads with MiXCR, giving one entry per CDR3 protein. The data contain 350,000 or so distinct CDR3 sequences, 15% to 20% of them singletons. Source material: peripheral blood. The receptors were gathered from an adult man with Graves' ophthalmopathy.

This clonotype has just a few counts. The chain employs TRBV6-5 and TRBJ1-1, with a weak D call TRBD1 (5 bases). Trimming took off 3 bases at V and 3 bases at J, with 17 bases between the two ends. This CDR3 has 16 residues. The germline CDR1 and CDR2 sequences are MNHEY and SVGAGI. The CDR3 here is CASSYHAGRGDTEAFF. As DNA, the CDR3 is TGTGCCAGCAGTTATCACGCAGGGAGGGGTGACACTGAAGCTTTCTTT.

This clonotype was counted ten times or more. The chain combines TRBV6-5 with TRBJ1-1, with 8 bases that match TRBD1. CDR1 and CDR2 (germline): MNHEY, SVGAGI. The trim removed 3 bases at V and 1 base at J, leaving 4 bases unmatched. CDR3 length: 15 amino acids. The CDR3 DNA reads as TGTGCCAGCAGTTATCTCACAGGGGGGAACACTGAAGCTTTCTTT. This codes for CASSYLTGGNTEAFF.

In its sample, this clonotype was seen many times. CDR3 in amino acids: CASSGLAGANVLTF. CDR3 nucleotide sequence: TGTGCCAGCAGCGGACTGGCGGGGGCCAACGTCCTGACTTTC. This chain connects TRBV2 to TRBJ2-6; D may be TRBD2 (5 bases). CDR1 and CDR2 from the germline V gene are SNHLY and FYNNEI. The V gene lost 6 bases and the J gene lost 4 bases, with 10 bases spanning the gap. This CDR3 is built from 14 residues. The variable domain in full, completed from reference TRBV2 and TRBJ2-6, reads EPEVTQTPSHQVTQMGQEVILRCVPISNHLYFYWYRQILGQKVEFLVSFYNNEISEKSEIFDDQFSVERPDGSNFTLKIRSTKLEDSAMYFCASSGLAGANVLTFGAGSRLTVL.

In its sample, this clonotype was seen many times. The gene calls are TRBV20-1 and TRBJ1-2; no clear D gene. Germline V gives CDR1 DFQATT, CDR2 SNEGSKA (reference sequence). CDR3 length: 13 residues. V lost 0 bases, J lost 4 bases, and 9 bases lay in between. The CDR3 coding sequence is TGCAGTGCTAGAGATGTTCGCGCCTATGGCTACACCTTC. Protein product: CSARDVRAYGYTF.

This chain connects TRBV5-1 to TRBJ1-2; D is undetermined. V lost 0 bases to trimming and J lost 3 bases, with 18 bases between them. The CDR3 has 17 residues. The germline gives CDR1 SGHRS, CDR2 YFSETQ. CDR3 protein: CASSLALDGNPHYGYTF. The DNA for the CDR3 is TGCGCCAGCAGCTTGGCCTTGGACGGAAACCCTCACTATGGCTACACCTTC.

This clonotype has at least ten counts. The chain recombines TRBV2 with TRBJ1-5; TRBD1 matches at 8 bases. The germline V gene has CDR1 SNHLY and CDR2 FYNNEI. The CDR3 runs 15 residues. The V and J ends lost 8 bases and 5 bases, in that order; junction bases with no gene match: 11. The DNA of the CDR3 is TGTGCCAGCGGACTTGAAGGACAGGGATATCAGCCCCAGCATTTT. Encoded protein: CASGLEGQGYQPQHF.

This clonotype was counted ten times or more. Here the CDR3 DNA reads TGCAGTGCTGTACTAGCGGGGGGTCTCCAAGAGACCCAGTACTTC. Translating it yields CSAVLAGGLQETQYF. This sequence joins TRBV20-1 and TRBJ2-5; TRBD2 matches at 12 bases. Germline CDR1 reads DFQATT; CDR2 reads SNEGSKA (reference sequence). There are 15 residues in the CDR3. The V gene end was trimmed by 5 bases and the J gene end by 1 base; junction bases not matched to a gene: 5.